Listed below are T cell receptor beta chains from one sample, sequenced in a study of T cells after yellow fever vaccination. MiXCR, applied by TCRdb to the 5' RACE reads, yields one record per CDR3 protein. The sample holds a few hundred thousand distinct CDR3 sequences, roughly 17% seen once. The input for sequencing was PBMCs, taken around 5 days after the first yellow fever vaccination. The receptors originated from a young man who received the YFV17D yellow fever vaccine. Each CDR3 is given with its conserved first and last residue. Fields, in order: J gene, D gene, V gene, clone size, CDR3 DNA, CDR3 protein. The D gene is left open where the match is weak. Only some rows state a clone size, as once, few, many or a class for expanded clones.

>TRBJ1-5|TRBD1|TRBV12-3/TRBV12-4|NA
TGTGCCAGCAGATTAGGGGGCACGAGCAATCAGCCCCAGCATTTT
CASRLGGTSNQPQHF
>TRBJ2-6|NA|TRBV5-1|NA
TGCGCCAGCAGCTTGGAGGCAGGGTCCACTCCTGGGGCCAACGTCCTGACTTTC
CASSLEAGSTPGANVLTF
>TRBJ1-6|NA|TRBV7-9|NA
TGTGCCAGCAGTTCCTGGAGGACAGTCGATTCACCCCTCCACTTT
CASSSWRTVDSPLHF
>TRBJ2-7|NA|TRBV4-2|few
TGTGCCAGCAGCCCCCAAGGAGAGTCCTACGAGCAGTACTTC
CASSPQGESYEQYF
>TRBJ1-2|NA|TRBV6-6|NA
TGTGCCAGCAGCCCTCCCGACCCTAGGGGCTACACCTTC
CASSPPDPRGYTF
>TRBJ2-3|TRBD2|TRBV29-1|many
TGCAGCGTTCGCGGACTAGCGGGGGTCGCAGATACGCAGTATTTT
CSVRGLAGVADTQYF
>TRBJ1-4|TRBD1|TRBV3-1|few
TGTGCCAGCAGCCCTTCACAGGGGTTAAATGAAAAACTGTTTTTT
CASSPSQGLNEKLFF
>TRBJ1-4|TRBD1|TRBV12-3/TRBV12-4|many
TGTGCCAGCAGCCTCCGGGACAGGAATGAAAAACTGTTTTTT
CASSLRDRNEKLFF
>TRBJ1-1|NA|TRBV6-1|NA
TGTGCCAGTAGTATAACCGGCCGGCTGAACACTGAAGCTTTCTTT
CASSITGRLNTEAFF
>TRBJ2-5|TRBD2|TRBV7-2|many
TGTGCCTCCTGTTCCCAGCGGGGCCAAGAGACCCAGTACTTC
CASCSQRGQETQYF
>TRBJ2-3|TRBD2|TRBV20-1|few
TGCAGTGGGGGACTAGCGGGGGGCAGCACAGATACGCAGTATTTT
CSGGLAGGSTDTQYF
>TRBJ2-5|TRBD1|TRBV4-3|NA
TGCGCCAGCAGCCATTCCGACAGGGGGCTACAAGAGACCCAGTACTTC
CASSHSDRGLQETQYF
>TRBJ2-1|TRBD2|TRBV7-3|once
TGTGCCAGCAGCTTAATGGCGGGACTAGCCGATGAGCAGTTCTTC
CASSLMAGLADEQFF
>TRBJ2-4|NA|TRBV6-2/TRBV6-3|NA
TGTGCCAGCAGATACAGCTACCTAAACATTCAGTACTTC
CASRYSYLNIQYF
>TRBJ2-3|TRBD1|TRBV7-9|once
TGTGCCAGCAGCTGGGACAGGGGGCTCGATACGCAGTATTTT
CASSWDRGLDTQYF
>TRBJ1-1|NA|TRBV6-1|NA
TGTGCCAGCAGTCCCCAACCGATGAACACTGAAGCTTTCTTT
CASSPQPMNTEAFF